The entry below describes one T cell receptor (beta chain). Its antigen has not been determined. Within one base of it there is no much larger clone, and no base qualities were kept. Inclusive of the bounding cysteine and phenylalanine, the CDR3 is 16 residues long. Only CDR3 DNA is held: 48 bases, read in frame from base 1. CDR1 and CDR2, per the germline V gene, are SGHRS and YFSETQ. V is cut back by 4 bases and J by 8 bases, with 10 bases in the junction unmatched. According to the study, the label for this sample's treatment or condition signals: nivolumab (PD-1 blockade) given before sampling. The DNeasy Blood and Tissue Kit was used to extract DNA from formalin-fixed paraffin-embedded specimens. The TCR beta locus was amplified and sequenced using the immunoSEQ assay, from which bulk TCR Vbeta CDR3 data were obtained. The authors' pipeline ran thus. Non-productive CDR3s, sequences shorter than 7 amino acids, and those not starting with C or ending with F/W were excluded. Analysis was restricted to specimens with at least 1000 reads, and each clonotype was defined at the amino acid level. Clonality was computed as 1 minus Pielou's evenness. Library sizes were equalized by abundance-weighted random subsampling with replacement, repeated 100 times to report 95% confidence intervals. The Morisita overlap index was used to quantify repertoire overlap, and the top 40 clones in each specimen were examined for overlap with the irAE. This is the immuneACCESS table as TCRdb keeps it, with only in-frame sequences that have V and J called. A part of the clones is gone; compared with another copy, unresolved V genes explain less than half, and the rest is unexplained. Clonal size and the V and J genes are those of that table, whereas D and trimming came from the DNA. Here the sample has about 4,900 clones; roughly 61% occur a single time. The ten biggest clones cover approximately 6% of the sample.

This entry belongs to a study of T cells in tumors and immune-related adverse events (dated by TCRdb to the early 2020s). Sequencing was performed on gut tissue, taken from a patient treated with anti-PD-1 therapy. The chain is made from TRBV5-1 and TRBJ1-4, with 11 bases matching TRBD1. This TCR came from a female donor with metastatic renal cell carcinoma. The DNA reads TGCGCCAGCAGCCAGAGATGGGACAGGGGGTTGGAAAAACTGTTTTTT. It translates as CASSQRWDRGLEKLFF. The variable domain in full, with residues beyond the CDR3 obtained from the reference TRBV5-1 and TRBJ1-4 genes, is KAGVTQTPRYLIKTRGQQVTLSCSPISGHRSVSWYQQTPGQGLQFLFEYFSETQRNKGNFPGRFSGRQFSNSRSEMNVSTLELGDSALYLCASSQRWDRGLEKLFFGSGTQLSVL.